This T cell receptor beta chain was sequenced for a study of cytomegalovirus exposure and HLA in healthy donors. The CDR3 length is 13 residues. Germline loops: CDR1 SGHTA, CDR2 FQGNSA. 13 Jbeta primers and 60 Vbeta primers were used for the PCR. Generated by immunoSEQ multiplex PCR, the TCRdb table keeps only in-frame clones and is missing some. The sample contains about 170,000 clones, 78% of which appear only once. This clone was seen only once. A junction boundary mismatches the germline segment, possibly from a read error. Input material: PBMCs. The TCR sequence derives from a woman aged 45-60 years in good health and CMV-seropositive. The rearrangement links TRBV7-2 to TRBJ1-1; a weak D match, TRBD1 (6 bases). The CDR3: CASSFDRNIEAFF. DNA of the CDR3: TGTGCCAGCAGCTTTGACAGGAACATTGAAGCTTTCTTT. The full variable domain, its missing parts supplied by reference TRBV7-2 and TRBJ1-1, is GAGVSQSPSNKVTEKGKDVELRCDPISGHTALYWYRQSLGQGLEFLIYFQGNSAPDKSGLPSDRFSAERTGGSVSTLTIQRTQQEDSAVYLCASSFDRNIEAFFGQGTRLTVV.